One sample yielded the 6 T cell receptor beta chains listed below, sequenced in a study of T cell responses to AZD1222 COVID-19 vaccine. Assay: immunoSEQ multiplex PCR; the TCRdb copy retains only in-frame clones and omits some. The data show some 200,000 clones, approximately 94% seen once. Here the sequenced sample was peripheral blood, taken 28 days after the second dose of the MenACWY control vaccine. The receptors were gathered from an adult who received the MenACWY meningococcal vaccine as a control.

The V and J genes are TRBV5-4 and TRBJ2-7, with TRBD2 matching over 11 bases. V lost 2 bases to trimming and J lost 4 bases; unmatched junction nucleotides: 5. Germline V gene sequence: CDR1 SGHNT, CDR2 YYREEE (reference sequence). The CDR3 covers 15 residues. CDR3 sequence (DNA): TGTGCCAGCAGCTTCAAAACTAGCGGGAGTTACGAGCAGTACTTC. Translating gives CASSFKTSGSYEQYF.

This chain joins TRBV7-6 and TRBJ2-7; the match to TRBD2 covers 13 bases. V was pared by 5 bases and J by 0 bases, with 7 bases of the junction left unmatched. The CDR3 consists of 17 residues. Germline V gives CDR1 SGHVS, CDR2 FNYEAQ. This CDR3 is CASSRTSGGISSYEQYF. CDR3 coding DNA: TGTGCCAGCAGCAGGACTAGCGGGGGAATAAGCTCCTACGAGCAGTACTTC.

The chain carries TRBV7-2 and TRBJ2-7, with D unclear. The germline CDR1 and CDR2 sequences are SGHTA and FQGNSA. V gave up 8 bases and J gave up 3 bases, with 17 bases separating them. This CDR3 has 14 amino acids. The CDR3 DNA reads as TGTGCCAGCGGACGAAAGGGTGGGAACTACGAGCAGTACTTC. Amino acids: CASGRKGGNYEQYF.

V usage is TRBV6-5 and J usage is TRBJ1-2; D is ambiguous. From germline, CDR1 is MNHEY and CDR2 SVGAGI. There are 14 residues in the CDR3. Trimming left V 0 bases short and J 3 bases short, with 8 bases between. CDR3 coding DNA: TGTGCCAGCAGTTACTCGATTTGGGACTATGGCTACACCTTC. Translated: CASSYSIWDYGYTF.

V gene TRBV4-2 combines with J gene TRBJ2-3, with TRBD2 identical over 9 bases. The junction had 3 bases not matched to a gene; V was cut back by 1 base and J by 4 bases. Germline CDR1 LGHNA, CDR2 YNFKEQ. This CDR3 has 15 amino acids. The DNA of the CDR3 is TGTGCCAGCAGCCAAGTACGCGGGGGGGCAGATACGCAGTATTTT. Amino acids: CASSQVRGGADTQYF.

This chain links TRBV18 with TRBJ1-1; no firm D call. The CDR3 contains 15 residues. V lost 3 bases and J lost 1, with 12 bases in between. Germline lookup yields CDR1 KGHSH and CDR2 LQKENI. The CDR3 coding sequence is TGTGCCAGCTCACCCATCGAGTCACAGAACACTGAAGCTTTCTTT. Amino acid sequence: CASSPIESQNTEAFF.